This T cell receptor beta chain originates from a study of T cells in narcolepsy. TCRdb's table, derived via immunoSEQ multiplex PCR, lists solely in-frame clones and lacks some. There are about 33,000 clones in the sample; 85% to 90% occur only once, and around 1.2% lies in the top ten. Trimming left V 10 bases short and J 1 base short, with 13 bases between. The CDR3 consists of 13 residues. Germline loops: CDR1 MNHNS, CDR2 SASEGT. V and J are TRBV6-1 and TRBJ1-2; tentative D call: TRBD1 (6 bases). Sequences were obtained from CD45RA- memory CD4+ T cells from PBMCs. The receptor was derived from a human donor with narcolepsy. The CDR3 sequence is CATTTGRNYGYTF. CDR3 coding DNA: TGTGCCACCACAACAGGGCGTAACTATGGCTACACCTTC.